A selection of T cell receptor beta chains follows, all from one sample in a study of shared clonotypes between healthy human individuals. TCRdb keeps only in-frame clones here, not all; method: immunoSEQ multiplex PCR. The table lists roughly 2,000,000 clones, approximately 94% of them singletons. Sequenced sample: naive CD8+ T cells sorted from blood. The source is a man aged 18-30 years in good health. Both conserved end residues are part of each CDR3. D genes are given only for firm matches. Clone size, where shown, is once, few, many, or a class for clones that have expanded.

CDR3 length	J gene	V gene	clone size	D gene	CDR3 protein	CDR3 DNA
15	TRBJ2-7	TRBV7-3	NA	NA	CASSCPSEPVYEQYF	TGTGCCAGCAGCTGCCCCTCAGAGCCTGTCTACGAGCAGTACTTC
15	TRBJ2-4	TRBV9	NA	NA	CASSVGGWPSDIQYF	TGTGCCAGCAGCGTAGGCGGGTGGCCTTCGGACATTCAGTACTTC
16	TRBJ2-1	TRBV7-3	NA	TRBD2	CASSPHGGAYYNEQFF	TGTGCCAGCAGCCCGCACGGGGGGGCCTACTACAATGAGCAGTTCTTC
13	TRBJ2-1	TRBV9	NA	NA	CASSVGGWDEQFF	TGTGCCAGCAGCGTAGGAGGGTGGGATGAGCAGTTCTTC
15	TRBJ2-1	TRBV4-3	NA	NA	CASSPRSSPGHEQFF	TGCGCCAGCAGCCCCCGGTCTAGCCCGGGTCATGAGCAGTTCTTC
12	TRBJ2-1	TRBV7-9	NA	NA	CAVGPLGNEQFF	TGTGCTGTCGGACCATTGGGTAATGAGCAGTTCTTC
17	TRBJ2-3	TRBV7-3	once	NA	CASSLTGTGTETDTQYF	TGTGCCAGCAGCTTAACTGGAACCGGGACGGAAACAGATACGCAGTATTTT
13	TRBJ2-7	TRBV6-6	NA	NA	CASSYGRLYEQYF	TGTGCCAGCAGTTACGGGCGGCTTTACGAGCAGTACTTC
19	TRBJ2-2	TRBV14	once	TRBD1	CASSRTTGTVIPNTGELFF	TGTGCCAGCAGCCGAACCACTGGGACAGTTATACCGAACACCGGGGAGCTGTTTTTT
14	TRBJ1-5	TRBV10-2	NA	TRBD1	CASRDGQGNQPQHF	TGCGCCAGCAGGGACGGACAGGGTAATCAGCCCCAGCATTTT
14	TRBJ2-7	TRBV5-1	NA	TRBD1	CASSFNRGPGEQYF	TGCGCCAGCAGCTTTAACAGGGGCCCGGGCGAGCAGTACTTC
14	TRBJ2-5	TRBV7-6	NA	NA	CASSLAGRQETQYF	TGTGCCAGCAGCTTAGCGGGAAGGCAAGAGACCCAGTACTTC
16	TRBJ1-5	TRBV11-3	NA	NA	CASSFVPGKRNQPQHF	TGTGCCAGCAGCTTCGTACCAGGTAAGCGCAATCAGCCCCAGCATTTT
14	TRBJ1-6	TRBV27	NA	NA	CASKPGLDTSPLHF	TGTGCCAGCAAACCGGGACTGGACACTTCACCCCTCCACTTT
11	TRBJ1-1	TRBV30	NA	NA	CAWRKNTEAFF	TGTGCCTGGCGCAAGAACACTGAAGCTTTCTTT
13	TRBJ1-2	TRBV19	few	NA	CASTTTVAYGYTF	TGTGCCAGTACCACGACAGTTGCCTATGGCTACACCTTC
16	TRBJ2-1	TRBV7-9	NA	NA	CASSTPLAAGYNEQFF	TGTGCCAGCAGCACACCCCTGGCGGCAGGTTACAATGAGCAGTTCTTC
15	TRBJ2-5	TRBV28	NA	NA	CASRGSGSIQETQYF	TGTGCCAGTCGAGGGTCAGGGAGTATCCAAGAGACCCAGTACTTC
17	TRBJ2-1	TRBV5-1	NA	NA	CASSLISGIGAYNEQFF	TGCGCCAGCAGCTTGATATCAGGGATCGGGGCCTACAATGAGCAGTTCTTC
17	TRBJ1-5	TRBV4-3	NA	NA	CASSQGWGYYSNQPQHF	TGCGCCAGCAGCCAAGGCTGGGGGTATTATAGCAATCAGCCCCAGCATTTT
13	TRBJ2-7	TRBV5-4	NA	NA	CASSFTGSYEQYF	TGTGCCAGCAGCTTCACCGGGAGTTACGAGCAGTACTTC
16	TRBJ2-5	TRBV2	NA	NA	CASGWGNQGEQETQYF	TGTGCCAGCGGTTGGGGGAACCAGGGAGAGCAAGAGACCCAGTACTTC
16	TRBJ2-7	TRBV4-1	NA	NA	CASSQVGGVPSYEQYF	TGCGCCAGCAGCCAAGTCGGGGGAGTCCCGAGTTACGAGCAGTACTTC
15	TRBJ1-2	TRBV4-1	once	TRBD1	CASSSHQQTGEGYTF	TGCGCCAGCAGCTCCCATCAACAGACAGGGGAGGGCTACACCTTC
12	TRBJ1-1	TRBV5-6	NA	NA	CASNIGSTEAFF	TGTGCCAGCAATATAGGGAGCACTGAAGCTTTCTTT
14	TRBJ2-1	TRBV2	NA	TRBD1	CASQRDRGYDEQFF	TGTGCCAGCCAGAGGGACAGGGGGTATGATGAGCAGTTCTTC
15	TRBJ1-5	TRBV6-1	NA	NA	CASSERPGKNQPQHF	TGTGCCAGCAGTGAGAGGCCAGGGAAAAATCAGCCCCAGCATTTT
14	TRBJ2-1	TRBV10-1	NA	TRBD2	CASSASGRGDEQFF	TGCGCCAGCAGTGCTAGCGGGAGAGGCGATGAGCAGTTCTTC
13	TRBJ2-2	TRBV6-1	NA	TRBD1	CASRDRDTGELFF	TGTGCCAGCAGGGACAGGGACACCGGGGAGCTGTTTTTT
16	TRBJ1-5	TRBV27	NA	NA	CASSPLWTGRAQPQHF	TGTGCCAGCAGTCCGCTCTGGACTGGACGGGCTCAGCCCCAGCATTTT
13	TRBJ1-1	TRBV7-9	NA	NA	CASSLVGNTEAFF	TGTGCCAGCAGCCTGGTTGGGAACACTGAAGCTTTCTTT
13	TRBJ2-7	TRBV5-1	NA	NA	CASSLQSSYEQYF	TGCGCCAGCAGCTTACAGAGCTCCTACGAGCAGTACTTC
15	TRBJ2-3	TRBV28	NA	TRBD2	CASSPLAGGADTQYF	TGTGCCAGCAGTCCCTTAGCGGGGGGGGCAGATACGCAGTATTTT
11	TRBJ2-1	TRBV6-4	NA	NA	CASSAISEGFF	TGTGCCAGCAGTGCTATTTCCGAGGGGTTCTTC
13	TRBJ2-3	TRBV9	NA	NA	CASNGGWTDTQYF	TGTGCCAGCAATGGAGGGTGGACAGATACGCAGTATTTT
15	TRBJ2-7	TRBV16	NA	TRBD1	CASSQTGGAVHEQYF	TGTGCCAGCAGCCAGACAGGGGGCGCGGTCCACGAGCAGTACTTC
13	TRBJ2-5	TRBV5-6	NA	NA	CASSLAEQETQYF	TGTGCCAGCAGCTTGGCAGAGCAAGAGACCCAGTACTTC
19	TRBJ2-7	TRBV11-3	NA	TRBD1	CAYEWSPDPLPGTVNEQYF	TGTGCCTATGAGTGGTCGCCGGACCCCTTGCCCGGGACAGTAAACGAGCAGTACTTC
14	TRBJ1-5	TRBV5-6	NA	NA	CASRLFRGNQPQHF	TGTGCCAGCAGGTTATTTCGAGGCAATCAGCCCCAGCATTTT
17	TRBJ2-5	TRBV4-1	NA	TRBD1	CASSLMGDRGIQETQYF	TGCGCCAGCAGCCTAATGGGGGACAGGGGGATACAAGAGACCCAGTACTTC
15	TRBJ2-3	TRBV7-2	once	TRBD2	CASSLGVGGTDTQYF	TGTGCCAGCAGCTTAGGGGTCGGGGGGACAGATACGCAGTATTTT
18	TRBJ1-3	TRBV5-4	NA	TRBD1	CASSSDLLTGTDGNTIYF	TGTGCCAGCAGCTCGGACCTTCTAACCGGGACAGACGGAAACACCATATATTTT
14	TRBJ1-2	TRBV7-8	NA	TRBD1	CASADFGQVYGYTF	TGTGCCAGCGCCGATTTCGGACAGGTCTATGGCTACACCTTC
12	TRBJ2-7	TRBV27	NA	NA	CASMTHSYEQYF	TGTGCCAGCATGACTCACTCCTACGAGCAGTACTTC
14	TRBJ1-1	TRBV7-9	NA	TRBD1	CASSTYDRATEAFF	TGTGCCAGCAGCACCTACGACAGGGCCACTGAAGCTTTCTTT
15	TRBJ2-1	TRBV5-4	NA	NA	CASSLWERTNNEQFF	TGTGCCAGCAGCTTGTGGGAACGAACCAACAATGAGCAGTTCTTC
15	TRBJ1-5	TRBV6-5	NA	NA	CASRTHRNEKGRAHF	TGTGCCAGCAGAACTCATCGAAACGAGAAGGGAAGAGCGCATTTT
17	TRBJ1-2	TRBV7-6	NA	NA	CASSPTTEGGYNYGYTF	TGTGCCAGCAGCCCAACCACGGAGGGGGGGTATAACTATGGCTACACCTTC
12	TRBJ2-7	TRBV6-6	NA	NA	CASNQDAHEQYF	TGTGCCAGCAACCAAGACGCCCACGAGCAGTACTTC
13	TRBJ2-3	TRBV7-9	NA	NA	CASSLDPTDTQYF	TGTGCCAGCAGTCTCGATCCCACAGATACGCAGTATTTT
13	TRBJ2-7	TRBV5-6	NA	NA	CASSYGAAYEQYF	TGTGCCAGCAGCTATGGTGCGGCCTACGAGCAGTACTTC
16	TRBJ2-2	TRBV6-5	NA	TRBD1	CASSYTLDRGNGELFF	TGTGCCAGCAGTTACACCTTGGACAGGGGGAACGGGGAGCTGTTTTTT
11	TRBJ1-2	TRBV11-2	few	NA	CASSLGVIYTF	TGTGCCAGCAGCTTGGGAGTTATCTACACCTTC
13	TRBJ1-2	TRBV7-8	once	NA	CASSLAGADGYTF	TGTGCCAGCAGCTTAGCGGGGGCCGATGGCTACACCTTC
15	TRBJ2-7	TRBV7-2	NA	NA	CASSLVSGTAYEQYF	TGTGCCAGCAGCTTAGTTTCAGGGACTGCCTACGAGCAGTACTTC